This passage covers 30 T cell receptor beta chains from one sample sequenced in a study of blood T cell repertoires in COVID-19. TCRdb's table, derived via immunoSEQ multiplex PCR, lists solely in-frame clones and lacks some. This sample has about 220,000 clones, with approximately 80% found just once. The specimen was peripheral blood. The receptors stem from a human donor in a cohort sampled during active COVID-19.

V and J are TRBV29-1 and TRBJ2-1; 8 nucleotides line up with TRBD1. V was pared by 6 bases and J by 7 bases, with 5 bases of the junction left unmatched. The CDR3 is 12 amino acids. The V gene's germline CDR1 is SQVTM and CDR2 ANQGSEA. The CDR3 DNA reads TGCAGCGTGAGGACAGGGCCGAATGAGCAGTTCTTC. Residues: CSVRTGPNEQFF.

CDR3: CASSWQETHNQPQHF. The CDR3 nucleotides are TGTGCCAGCAGTTGGCAGGAAACTCACAATCAGCCCCAGCATTTT. V is TRBV6-6 and J is TRBJ1-5; D gene ambiguous. The CDR3 spans 15 residues. Germline V CDR1 and CDR2: MNHNY, SVGAGI (reference sequence). Trimming removed 4 bases from V and 3 bases from J, with 13 bases in between.

This clone was counted once. This chain's CDR3 is CASSLGLAVNEQFF. CDR3 nucleotide sequence: TGTGCCAGCAGCTTAGGACTAGCGGTCAATGAGCAGTTCTTC. The J gene is TRBJ2-1, the V gene TRBV3-1 (or the pseudogene TRBV3-2), with 10 bases fitting TRBD2. Germline V gene sequence: CDR1 LGHDT, CDR2 YNNKEL (reference sequence). The CDR3 extends over 14 amino acids. V gave up 5 bases and J gave up 6 bases; unmatched junction bases: 4.

The V call is TRBV28, the J call TRBJ1-1; TRBD1 matches 9 bases. Germline CDR1 and CDR2: MDHEN and SYDVKM. V gave up 5 bases and J gave up 1 base; unmatched junction bases: 11. The CDR3 is 17 residues long. The CDR3 here is CASSHTQGASENTEAFF. The CDR3 coding sequence is TGTGCCAGCAGTCATACACAGGGGGCAAGTGAGAACACTGAAGCTTTCTTT.

This clone was seen a handful of times. The genes are TRBV10-3 and TRBJ2-7; 7 bases agree with TRBD1. The CDR3 is made up of 15 amino acids. The germline gives CDR1 ENHRY, CDR2 SYGVKD. With 0 bases clipped from V and 0 bases from J, the junction kept 2 bases outside the gene matches. CDR3 in DNA: TGTGCCATCAGTGAGTCGGGACAGAGCTCCTACGAGCAGTACTTC. It translates to CAISESGQSSYEQYF.

The genes are TRBV30 and TRBJ1-1, with 8 bases aligning to TRBD1. The germline V gene has CDR1 GTSNPN and CDR2 SVGIG (reference sequence). CDR3 length: 15 residues. Losses at the gene ends were 0 bases for V and 1 base for J; bases not matched to a gene: 4. CDR3 loop: CAWSVGDRRNTEAFF. The DNA of the CDR3 is TGTGCCTGGAGTGTAGGGGACAGGAGGAACACTGAAGCTTTCTTT. Together with reference TRBV30 and TRBJ1-1, the CDR3 gives the full variable domain: SQTIHQWPATLVQPVGSPLSLECTVEGTSNPNLYWYRQAAGRGLQLLFYSVGIGQISSEVPQNLSASRPQDRQFILSSKKLLLSDSGFYLCAWSVGDRRNTEAFFGQGTRLTVV.

The chain joins TRBV12-3 or TRBV12-4 to TRBJ2-7; 9 bases map to TRBD2. With V trimmed by 7 bases and J by 6 bases, 7 bases remained unmatched. The CDR3 length is 13 residues. DNA of the CDR3: TGTGCCAGCATCTTTAGCGGGAGCGCCGAGCAGTACTTC. Encoded protein: CASIFSGSAEQYF.

V and J are TRBV5-1 and TRBJ1-4; the D is unclear. The germline CDR1 and CDR2 sequences are SGHRS and YFSETQ. V was cut by 1 base and J by 0 bases, with 7 bases left in between. This CDR3 is built from 15 residues. The chain's CDR3 is CASSLTEATNEKLFF. The CDR3 bases are TGCGCCAGCAGCTTGACAGAAGCAACTAATGAAAAACTGTTTTTT.

The chain carries TRBV2 and TRBJ2-3; 12 bases map to TRBD1. V lost 4 bases to trimming and J lost 4 bases; unmatched junction nucleotides: 3. The CDR3 runs to 15 residues. CDR1 SNHLY and CDR2 FYNNEI come from the germline V gene. The CDR3 region has the DNA TGTGCCAGCAGTGCCGGGACAGGGGGCTCAGATACGCAGTATTTT. It specifies CASSAGTGGSDTQYF.

Note on this clone: Relative to the germline gene, one junction end is altered; a read error may explain this. The J gene is TRBJ2-1, the V gene TRBV10-3; 8 bases are a match to TRBD2. CDR3 length: 15 amino acids. From germline, CDR1 is ENHRY and CDR2 SYGVKD. The CDR3 protein is CAISESSGGYTEQFF. In nucleotides, the CDR3 is TGTGCCATCAGTGAGTCAAGCGGGGGATACACTGAGCAGTTCTTC.

J is TRBJ1-4 and V is TRBV18; D gene unclear. The V end lost 2 bases, the J end lost 2 bases, and 6 bases lay between the germline ends. The CDR3 runs 14 residues. CDR1 and CDR2 (germline): KGHSH, LQKENI. CDR3 residues: CASSPMSTNEKLFF. The DNA of the CDR3 is TGTGCCAGCTCACCAATGAGTACTAATGAAAAACTGTTTTTT.

This chain joins TRBV10-3 and TRBJ2-1, with a weak D call TRBD2 (6 bases). The V end lost 6 bases, the J end lost 5 bases, and 11 bases lay between the germline ends. Germline loops: CDR1 ENHRY, CDR2 SYGVKD. The CDR3 is 13 residues long. CDR3: CAIRGDFDNEQFF. For the CDR3, the DNA is TGTGCCATCAGGGGGGACTTTGACAATGAGCAGTTCTTC.

This sequence joins TRBV29-1 and TRBJ2-3; no clear D. This CDR3 is 15 amino acids long. V lost 5 bases and J lost 0, with 15 bases in between. Germline CDR1 is SQVTM and CDR2 is ANQGSEA. CDR3 bases: TGCAGCGTTCAGGAAAAAGGCAGGAGCACAGATACGCAGTATTTT. This gives the protein CSVQEKGRSTDTQYF.

The gene calls are TRBV19 and TRBJ1-4; D perhaps matches TRBD1 (5 bases). Germline CDR1 reads LNHDA; CDR2 reads SQIVND (reference sequence). This CDR3 comprises 15 residues. Trimming pared 5 bases from V and 2 bases from J, leaving 12 bases between. As DNA, the CDR3 is TGTGCCAGTAGTGGAGGGGAACGGACTAATGAAAAACTGTTTTTT. Its protein is CASSGGERTNEKLFF. Looking up the rest from reference TRBV19 and TRBJ1-4 gives the full variable domain: DGGITQSPKYLFRKEGQNVTLSCEQNLNHDAMYWYRQDPGQGLRLIYYSQIVNDFQKGDIAEGYSVSREKKESFPLTVTSAQKNPTAFYLCASSGGERTNEKLFFGSGTQLSVL.

The J gene is TRBJ2-4, the V gene TRBV4-1; possible D gene TRBD1, 7 bases. V was cut by 3 bases and J by 8 bases, with 20 bases left in between. The CDR3 sequence is 16 residues long. CDR1 is MGHRA and CDR2 is YSYEKL in the germline V gene. The CDR3 sequence is CASSQPRPDREDIQYF. As DNA, the CDR3 is TGCGCCAGCAGCCAGCCGAGACCCGACAGGGAGGACATTCAGTACTTC.

The genes are TRBV20-1 and TRBJ2-3; tentatively, D is TRBD2 (5 bases). The germline V and J ends were trimmed by 8 bases and 10 bases, with 16 bases remaining between them. The CDR3 has 11 residues. The germline V gene encodes CDR1 DFQATT and CDR2 SNEGSKA (reference sequence). The CDR3 sequence is CSPKGGYAQYF. Here the CDR3 DNA reads TGCAGTCCCAAAGGCGGGTACGCGCAGTATTTT.

J is TRBJ2-5 and V is TRBV27, with a tentative D call TRBD1 (6 bases). The germline gives CDR1 MNHEY, CDR2 SMNVEV (reference sequence). Trimming shortened V by 8 bases and J by 4 bases, and 20 bases separated the two germline ends. The CDR3 has 15 residues. Here the CDR3 DNA reads TGTGCCAGCTCAAAAACGGGACAAAAGGGAGAGACCCAGTACTTC. Its translation: CASSKTGQKGETQYF.

This rearrangement joins TRBV5-1 to TRBJ1-1; D might be TRBD1 (5 bases). The germline V gene has CDR1 SGHRS and CDR2 YFSETQ. V lost 5 bases to trimming and J lost 3 bases, with 8 bases between them. There are 12 residues in the CDR3. The CDR3, as DNA: TGCGCCAGCAGTCCAGGGTACACTGAAGCTTTCTTT. Translation: CASSPGYTEAFF. The whole variable domain, remainder taken from reference TRBV5-1 and TRBJ1-1, is KAGVTQTPRYLIKTRGQQVTLSCSPISGHRSVSWYQQTPGQGLQFLFEYFSETQRNKGNFPGRFSGRQFSNSRSEMNVSTLELGDSALYLCASSPGYTEAFFGQGTRLTVV.

Only one count was recorded for this clone. The chain has TRBV6-6 and TRBJ2-1; D might be TRBD1 (5 bases). The CDR3 extends over 14 amino acids. CDR1 MNHNY and CDR2 SVGAGI come from the germline V gene (reference sequence). V gave up 7 bases and J gave up 10 bases, with 20 bases separating them. The DNA for the CDR3 is TGTGCCAGCATGGCTTGGCAGGGAAGCGACGAGCAGTTCTTC. Amino acid sequence: CASMAWQGSDEQFF.

The J gene is TRBJ2-7, the V gene TRBV18; TRBD1 aligns across 8 bases. The CDR3 length is 14 residues. Germline V gene sequence: CDR1 KGHSH, CDR2 LQKENI. Germline trimming cut 1 base from V and 6 bases from J; bases unmatched to any gene: 5. The CDR3 bases are TGTGCCAGCTCACCACTGGACAGGGTCGGCGAGCAGTACTTC. Its translation is CASSPLDRVGEQYF. Full variable domain (missing parts from reference TRBV18 and TRBJ2-7): NAGVMQNPRHLVRRRGQEARLRCSPMKGHSHVYWYRQLPEEGLKFMVYLQKENIIDESGMPKERFSAEFPKEGPSILRIQQVVRGDSAAYFCASSPLDRVGEQYFGPGTRLTVT.

The chain recombines TRBV5-1 with TRBJ2-2; TRBD2 is a possible D gene (5 bases). The germline CDR1 and CDR2 sequences are SGHRS and YFSETQ. The CDR3 is made up of 14 amino acids. V dropped 5 bases and J dropped 3 bases, with 11 bases sitting between them. The CDR3 DNA is TGCGCCAGCAGGAGGGAGAGGGACACCGGGGAGCTGTTTTTT. Translated, it gives CASRRERDTGELFF.

The chain has TRBV13 and TRBJ2-3; D is perhaps TRBD1 (7 bases). The CDR3 is 17 amino acids. Germline CDR1 and CDR2: PRHDT and FYEKMQ (reference sequence). V shed 3 bases and J shed 3 bases, with 19 bases lying between them. CDR3 sequence: CASSFPPQGGGTDTQYF. The DNA for the CDR3 is TGTGCCAGCAGCTTCCCCCCGCAGGGGGGTGGAACAGATACGCAGTATTTT.

V is TRBV2 and J is TRBJ2-1, with D hard to call. Germline CDR1 reads SNHLY; CDR2 reads FYNNEI. This CDR3 spans 15 amino acids. The ends were cut back, 3 bases at V and 1 base at J, with 10 bases in the middle. CDR3 sequence reads: CASSDGRNSYNEQFF. The CDR3 region has the DNA TGTGCCAGCAGTGATGGCAGGAATTCCTACAATGAGCAGTTCTTC. Full variable domain (outside the CDR3, taken from reference TRBV2 and TRBJ2-1): EPEVTQTPSHQVTQMGQEVILRCVPISNHLYFYWYRQILGQKVEFLVSFYNNEISEKSEIFDDQFSVERPDGSNFTLKIRSTKLEDSAMYFCASSDGRNSYNEQFFGPGTRLTVL.

The V and J genes are TRBV6-5 and TRBJ2-7; D is possibly TRBD2 (6 bases). Germline CDR1 reads MNHEY; CDR2 reads SVGAGI. Deletions cut 5 bases from V and 12 bases from J, with 17 bases between. The CDR3 spans 12 residues. CDR3 region: CASSRLGLGLYF. CDR3 in DNA: TGTGCCAGCAGTCGACTAGGGCTCGGATTGTACTTC.

The gene calls are TRBV6-1 and TRBJ2-2; 8 positions agree with TRBD2. Germline CDR1 MNHNS, CDR2 SASEGT. The CDR3 loop spans 16 amino acids. V gave up 1 base and J gave up 7 bases; unmatched junction bases: 8. The CDR3 nucleotides read TGTGCCAGCAGTGAAGTGATGGGCGGGAGGTTCGGGGAGCTGTTTTTT. It codes for CASSEVMGGRFGELFF.

The chain is built from TRBV2 and TRBJ2-2, with 11 bases aligning to TRBD2. The ends lost 2 bases at V and 6 bases at J; junction bases unmatched: 2. This CDR3 is 15 amino acids long. CDR1 SNHLY and CDR2 FYNNEI come from the germline V gene. CDR3 loop: CASSELAGGAGELFF. The DNA for the CDR3 is TGTGCCAGCAGTGAACTAGCGGGGGGCGCCGGGGAGCTGTTTTTT.

The CDR3 sequence is CASSRLVSNPDTQYF. CDR3 sequence (DNA): TGTGCCAGCTCCCGGTTGGTCTCTAATCCAGATACGCAGTATTTT. J is TRBJ2-3 and V is TRBV2, with no clear D. Germline V gene lookup returns CDR1 SNHLY and CDR2 FYNNEI. Trimming removed 8 bases from V and 4 bases from J, with 19 bases in between. The CDR3 sequence is 15 residues long.

J is TRBJ1-3 and V is TRBV9, with 7 positions matching TRBD1. Losses at the gene ends were 0 bases for V and 2 bases for J; bases not matched to a gene: 5. There are 16 residues in the CDR3. Germline CDR1 reads SGDLS; CDR2 reads YYNGEE. This CDR3 is CASSVAGTATGNTIYF. DNA of the CDR3: TGTGCCAGCAGCGTAGCTGGGACAGCAACTGGAAACACCATATATTTT.

This rearrangement joins TRBV11-2 to TRBJ1-4; maybe TRBD1 (6 bases). The germline gives CDR1 SGHAT, CDR2 FQNNGV. The CDR3 consists of 16 residues. The V end was cut by 4 bases, the J end by 0 bases, with 12 bases between. For the CDR3, the DNA is TGTGCCAGCAGCTCTAATCCAGGGGCAACTAATGAAAAACTGTTTTTT. This gives the protein CASSSNPGATNEKLFF.

This chain joins TRBV6-7 and TRBJ2-7, with 10 bases matching TRBD2. TRBV6-7 is filed as an ORF, its function uncertain. This CDR3 is built from 16 residues. Trimming took 4 bases from V and 1 from J; bases not matched to a gene: 7. The CDR3 DNA is TGTGCCAGCAGTTTCCCGACTAGCGGGCCGTCCTACGAGCAGTACTTC. It encodes CASSFPTSGPSYEQYF.